Reported below is one T cell receptor beta chain. The CDR3 has 14 residues. CDR1 and CDR2 from the germline V gene are MDHEN and SYDVKM. V shed 6 bases, J shed 3 bases, and the junction held 8 bases outside the gene matches. The entry originates in a study of blood T cell repertoires in COVID-19. About the research overall: Material from acute and convalescent COVID-19 was sourced from the United States, Italy and Spain. Sources were T cells, B-cell-depleted T cells, or PBMCs; the material itself was cDNA or gDNA.

Measured with immunoSEQ multiplex PCR; TCRdb has only the in-frame clones, and not every one. The table has about 210,000 clones, less than 90% seen once; the top ten hold 1.5% to 2%. Material: peripheral blood. V usage is TRBV28 and J usage is TRBJ2-7, with 7 bases matching TRBD1. The TCR comes from a man between 70 and 80 years old with acute or convalescent COVID-19. The CDR3 DNA follows: TGTGCCAGCAGCTTACAGGGGTCCCACTACGAGCAGTACTTC. It codes for CASSLQGSHYEQYF.